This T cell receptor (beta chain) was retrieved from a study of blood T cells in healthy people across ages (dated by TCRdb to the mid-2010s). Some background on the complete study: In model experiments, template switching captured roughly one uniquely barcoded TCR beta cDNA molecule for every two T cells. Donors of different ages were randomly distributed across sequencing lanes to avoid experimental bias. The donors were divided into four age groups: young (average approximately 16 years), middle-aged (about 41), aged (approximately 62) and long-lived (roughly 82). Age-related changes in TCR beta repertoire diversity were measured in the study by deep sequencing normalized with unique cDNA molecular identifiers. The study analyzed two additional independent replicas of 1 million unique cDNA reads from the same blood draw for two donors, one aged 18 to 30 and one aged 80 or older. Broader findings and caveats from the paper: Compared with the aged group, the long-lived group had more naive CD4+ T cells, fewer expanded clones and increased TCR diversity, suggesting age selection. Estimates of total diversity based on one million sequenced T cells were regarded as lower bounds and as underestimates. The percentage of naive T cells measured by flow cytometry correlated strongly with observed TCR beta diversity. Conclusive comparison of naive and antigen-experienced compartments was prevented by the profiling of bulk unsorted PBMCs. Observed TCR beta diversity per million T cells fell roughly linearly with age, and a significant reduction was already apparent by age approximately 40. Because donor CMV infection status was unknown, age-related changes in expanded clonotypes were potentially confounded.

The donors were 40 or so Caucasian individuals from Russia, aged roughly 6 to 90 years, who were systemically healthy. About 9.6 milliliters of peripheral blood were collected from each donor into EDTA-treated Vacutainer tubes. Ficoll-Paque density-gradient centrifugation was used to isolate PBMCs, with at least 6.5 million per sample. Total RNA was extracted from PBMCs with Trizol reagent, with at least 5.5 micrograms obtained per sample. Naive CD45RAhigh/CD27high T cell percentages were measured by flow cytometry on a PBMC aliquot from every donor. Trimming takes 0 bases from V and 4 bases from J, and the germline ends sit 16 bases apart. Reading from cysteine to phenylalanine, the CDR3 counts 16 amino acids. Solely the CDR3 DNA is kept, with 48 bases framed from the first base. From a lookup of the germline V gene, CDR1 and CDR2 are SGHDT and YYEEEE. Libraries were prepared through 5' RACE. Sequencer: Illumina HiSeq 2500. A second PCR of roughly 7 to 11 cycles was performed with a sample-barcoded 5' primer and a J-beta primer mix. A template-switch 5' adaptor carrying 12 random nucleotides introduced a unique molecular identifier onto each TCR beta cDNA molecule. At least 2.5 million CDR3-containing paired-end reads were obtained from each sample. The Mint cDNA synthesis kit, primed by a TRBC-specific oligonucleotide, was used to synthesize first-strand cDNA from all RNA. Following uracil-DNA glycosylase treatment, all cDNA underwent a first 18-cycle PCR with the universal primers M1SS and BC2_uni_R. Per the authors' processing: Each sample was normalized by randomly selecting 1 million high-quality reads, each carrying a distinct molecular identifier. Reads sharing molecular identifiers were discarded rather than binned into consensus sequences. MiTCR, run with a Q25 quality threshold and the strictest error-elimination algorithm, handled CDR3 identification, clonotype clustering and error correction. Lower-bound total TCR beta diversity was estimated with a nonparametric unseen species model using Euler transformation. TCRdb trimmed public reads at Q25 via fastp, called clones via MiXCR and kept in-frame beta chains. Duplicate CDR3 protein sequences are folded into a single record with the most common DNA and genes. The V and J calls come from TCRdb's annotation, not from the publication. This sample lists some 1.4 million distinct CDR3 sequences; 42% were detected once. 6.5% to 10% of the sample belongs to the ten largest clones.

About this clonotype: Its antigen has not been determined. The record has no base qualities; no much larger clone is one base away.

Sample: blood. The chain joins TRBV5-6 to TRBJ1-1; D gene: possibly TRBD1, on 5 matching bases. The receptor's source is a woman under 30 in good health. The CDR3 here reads CASSLGGAGLRTEAFF. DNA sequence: TGTGCCAGCAGCTTGGGCGGGGCAGGGCTTCGCACTGAAGCTTTCTTT.